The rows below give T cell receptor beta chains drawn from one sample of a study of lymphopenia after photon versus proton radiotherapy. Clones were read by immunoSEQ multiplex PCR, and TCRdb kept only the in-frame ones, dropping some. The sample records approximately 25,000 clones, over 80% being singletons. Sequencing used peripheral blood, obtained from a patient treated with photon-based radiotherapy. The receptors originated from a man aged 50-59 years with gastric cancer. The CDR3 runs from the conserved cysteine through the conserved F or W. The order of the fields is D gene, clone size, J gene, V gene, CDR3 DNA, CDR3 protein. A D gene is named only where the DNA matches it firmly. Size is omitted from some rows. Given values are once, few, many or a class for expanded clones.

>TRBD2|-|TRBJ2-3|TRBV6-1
TGTGCCAGCAGTGAAGATAGTCTAGCGGGGCCCACAGATACGCAGTATTTT
CASSEDSLAGPTDTQYF
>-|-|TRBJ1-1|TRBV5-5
TGTGCCAGCAGCTTGGGTCCGTACACTGAAGCTTTCTTT
CASSLGPYTEAFF
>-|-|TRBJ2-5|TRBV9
TGTGCCAGCAGCCCCGGCGTAGGGGAGACCCAGTACTTC
CASSPGVGETQYF
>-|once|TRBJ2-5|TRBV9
TGTGCCAGCAGCGTGGGGGCCTCAACAGGGACCCAGTACTTC
CASSVGASTGTQYF
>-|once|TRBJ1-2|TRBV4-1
TGCGCCAGCAGCCAAGAGGGGGGAAGAGGGTATGGCTACACCTTC
CASSQEGGRGYGYTF
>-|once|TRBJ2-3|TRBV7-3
TGTGCCAGCAGCCTGTCGACGGTGGCTCTTGGAGATACGCAGTATTTT
CASSLSTVALGDTQYF
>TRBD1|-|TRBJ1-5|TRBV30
TGTGCCTGGAGGGCCGGGACAGGGGGCAATCAGCCCCAGCATTTT
CAWRAGTGGNQPQHF
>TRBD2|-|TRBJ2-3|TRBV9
TGTGCCAGCAGTGCGGGGGGGGGCCGCCCGCTAAGCACAGATACGCAGTATTTT
CASSAGGGRPLSTDTQYF
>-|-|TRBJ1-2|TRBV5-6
TGTGCCAGCAGCCTCGGACAGTCTCCTAACTATGGCTACACCTTC
CASSLGQSPNYGYTF
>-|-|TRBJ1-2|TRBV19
TGTGCCAGTAAGGGCGTCCCCCGGGGCTACACCTTC
CASKGVPRGYTF
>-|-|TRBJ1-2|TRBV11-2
TGTGCCAGCAGCTTTAGGGGGATTGACTATGGCTACACCTTC
CASSFRGIDYGYTF
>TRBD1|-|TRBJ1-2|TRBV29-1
TGCAGCGTTGCTCAGGACAGGACTGGCTACACCTTC
CSVAQDRTGYTF
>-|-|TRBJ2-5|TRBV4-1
TGCGCCAGCAGCCAAGATTTCAGCGGGCAAGAGACCCAGTACTTC
CASSQDFSGQETQYF
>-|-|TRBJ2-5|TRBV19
TGTGCCAGTAGTAGGGAACAGGGTTCCCAAGAGACCCAGTACTTC
CASSREQGSQETQYF
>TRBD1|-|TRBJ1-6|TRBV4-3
TGCGCCAGCACCCGTGGGACAGGGAATTCACCCCTCCACTTT
CASTRGTGNSPLHF
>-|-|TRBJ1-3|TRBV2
TGTGCCAGCCGACAGAATGGAAACACCATATATTTT
CASRQNGNTIYF
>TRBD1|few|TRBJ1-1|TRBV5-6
TGTGCCAGCAGCCCCGGACAGGGGGCGCTTACTGAAGCTTTCTTT
CASSPGQGALTEAFF
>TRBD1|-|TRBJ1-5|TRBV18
TGTGCCAGCTCGCCAGGGGGGGAACAGCCCCAGCATTTT
CASSPGGEQPQHF
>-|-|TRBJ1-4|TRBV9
TGTGCCAGCCGTGGAGGGGTGGAGGAAAAACTGTTTTTT
CASRGGVEEKLFF
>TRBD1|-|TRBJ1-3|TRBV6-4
TGTGCCAGCAGCGCCCCGACAGGGAGACCAGGAAACACCATATATTTT
CASSAPTGRPGNTIYF
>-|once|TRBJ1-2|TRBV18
TGTGCCAGCTCAAGAGATGATCCGGCAGCTGATGGCTACACCTTC
CASSRDDPAADGYTF
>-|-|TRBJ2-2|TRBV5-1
TGCGCCAGCAGCTTGTATGCTAGCGCAGTGGAGCTGTTTTTT
CASSLYASAVELFF
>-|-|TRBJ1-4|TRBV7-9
TGTGCCAGCAGCTCTTGGGGACCCGATAATGAAAAACTGTTTTTT
CASSSWGPDNEKLFF
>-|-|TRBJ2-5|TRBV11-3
TGTGCCAGCAGCCTAGACAGTTGGGAGACCCAGTACTTC
CASSLDSWETQYF
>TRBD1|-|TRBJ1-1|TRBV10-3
TGTGCCATCGGAGAGGGACAGAGGGACACTGAAGCTTTCTTT
CAIGEGQRDTEAFF
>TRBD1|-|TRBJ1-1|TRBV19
TGTGCCAGTAGTGTAAACAGGGGTGGAACTGAAGCTTTCTTT
CASSVNRGGTEAFF
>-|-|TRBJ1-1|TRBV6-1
TGTGCCAGCAGTGAATCTGGGGGCGGCGAAGCTTTCTTT
CASSESGGGEAFF
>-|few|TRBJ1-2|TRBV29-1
TGCAGCGCCAACAAGGATGGCTACACCTTC
CSANKDGYTF
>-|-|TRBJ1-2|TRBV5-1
TGCGCCAGCAGCTTGCTTGGGGGAGCTAACTATGGCTACACCTTC
CASSLLGGANYGYTF
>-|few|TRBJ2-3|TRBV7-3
TGTGCCAGCAGCGTGGGGGGTCCCACAGATACGCAGTATTTT
CASSVGGPTDTQYF
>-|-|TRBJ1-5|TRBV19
TGTGCCAGTACCCTGGGGGGTTCACAGCCCCAGCATTTT
CASTLGGSQPQHF
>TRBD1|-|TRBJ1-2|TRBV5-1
TGCGCCAGCAGCTTGGGACAGGGATTTTACTATGGCTACACCTTC
CASSLGQGFYYGYTF
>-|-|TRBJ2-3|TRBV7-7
TGTGCCAGCAGCTTAGGCTTGGGGGTGACGGATACGCAGTATTTT
CASSLGLGVTDTQYF
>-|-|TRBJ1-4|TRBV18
TGTGCCAGCTCATTGCAGTCAACTAATGAAAAACTGTTTTTT
CASSLQSTNEKLFF
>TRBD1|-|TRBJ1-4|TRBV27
TGTGCCAGCAGTCCCCGGACAGGGGAGGATGAAAAACTGTTTTTT
CASSPRTGEDEKLFF
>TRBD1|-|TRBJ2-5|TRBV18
TGTGCCAGCTCACCACGACAGGGACAACAAGAGACCCAGTACTTC
CASSPRQGQQETQYF
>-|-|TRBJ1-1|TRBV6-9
TGTGCCAGCAGTTATTACCAACATACTAGCACTGAAGCTTTCTTT
CASSYYQHTSTEAFF
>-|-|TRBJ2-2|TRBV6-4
TGTGCCAGCAGCCCCGGGACTGCGAACACCGGGGAGCTGTTTTTT
CASSPGTANTGELFF
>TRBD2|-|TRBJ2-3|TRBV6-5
TGTGCCAGCAGTTACTCGGGGCGGGGGGGCACAGATACGCAGTATTTT
CASSYSGRGGTDTQYF
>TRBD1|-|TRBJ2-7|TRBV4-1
TGCGCCAGCAGCCAAGATCTTGGGGACAGGGGCTACGAGCAGTACTTC
CASSQDLGDRGYEQYF
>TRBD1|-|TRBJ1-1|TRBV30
TGTGCCGGCGGGAGAGGTGTGTTACCGGGACAGGGGACTGAAGCTTTCTTT
CAGGRGVLPGQGTEAFF
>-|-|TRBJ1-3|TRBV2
TGTGCCAGCAACAAGGGATCCGGAAACACCATATATTTT
CASNKGSGNTIYF
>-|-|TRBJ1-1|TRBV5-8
TGTGCCAGCAGCTTTCGGGGTTTCAACACTGAAGCTTTCTTT
CASSFRGFNTEAFF
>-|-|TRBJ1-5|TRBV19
TGTGCCAGTAGTATGAAAATACAGGAGCCTTATAGCAATCAGCCCCAGCATTTT
CASSMKIQEPYSNQPQHF
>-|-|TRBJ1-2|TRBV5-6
TGTGCCAGCAGCTTGGCTTGGAACAGACCCTATGGCTACACCTTC
CASSLAWNRPYGYTF
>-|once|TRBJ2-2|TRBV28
TGTGCCAGCAGTTTAGGGGGGCTCTCCGGGGAGCTGTTTTTT
CASSLGGLSGELFF
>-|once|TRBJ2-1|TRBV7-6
TGTGCCAGCAGCTTAGGGGACGGTGACAATGAGCAGTTCTTC
CASSLGDGDNEQFF